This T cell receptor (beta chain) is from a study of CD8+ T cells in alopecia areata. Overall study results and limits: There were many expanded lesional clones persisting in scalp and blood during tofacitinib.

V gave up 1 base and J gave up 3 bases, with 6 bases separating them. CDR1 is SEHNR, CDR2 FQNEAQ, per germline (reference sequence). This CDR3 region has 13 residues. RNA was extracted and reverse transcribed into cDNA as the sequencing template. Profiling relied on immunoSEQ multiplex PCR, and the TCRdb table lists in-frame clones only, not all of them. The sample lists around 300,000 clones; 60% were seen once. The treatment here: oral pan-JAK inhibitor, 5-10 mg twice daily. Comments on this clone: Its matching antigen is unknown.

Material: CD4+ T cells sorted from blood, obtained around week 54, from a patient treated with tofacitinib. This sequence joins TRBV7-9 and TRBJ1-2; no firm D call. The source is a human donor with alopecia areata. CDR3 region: CASSLGAYYGYTF. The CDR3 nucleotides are TGTGCCAGCAGCTTAGGGGCCTACTATGGCTACACCTTC.